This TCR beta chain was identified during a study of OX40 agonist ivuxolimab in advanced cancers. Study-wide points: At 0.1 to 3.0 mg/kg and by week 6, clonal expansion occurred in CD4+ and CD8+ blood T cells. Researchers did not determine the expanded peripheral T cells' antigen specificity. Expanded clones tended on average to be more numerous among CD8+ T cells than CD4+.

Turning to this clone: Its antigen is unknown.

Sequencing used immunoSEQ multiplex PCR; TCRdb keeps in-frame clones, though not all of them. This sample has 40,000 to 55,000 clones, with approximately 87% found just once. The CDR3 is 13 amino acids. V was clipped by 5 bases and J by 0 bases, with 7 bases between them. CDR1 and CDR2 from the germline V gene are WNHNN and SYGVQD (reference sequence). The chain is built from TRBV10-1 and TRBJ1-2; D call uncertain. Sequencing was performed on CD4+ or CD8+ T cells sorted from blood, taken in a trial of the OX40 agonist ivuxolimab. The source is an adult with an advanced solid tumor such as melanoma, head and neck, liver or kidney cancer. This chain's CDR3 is CASSSFANYGYTF. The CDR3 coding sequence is TGCGCCAGCAGTTCCTTTGCTAACTATGGCTACACCTTC.